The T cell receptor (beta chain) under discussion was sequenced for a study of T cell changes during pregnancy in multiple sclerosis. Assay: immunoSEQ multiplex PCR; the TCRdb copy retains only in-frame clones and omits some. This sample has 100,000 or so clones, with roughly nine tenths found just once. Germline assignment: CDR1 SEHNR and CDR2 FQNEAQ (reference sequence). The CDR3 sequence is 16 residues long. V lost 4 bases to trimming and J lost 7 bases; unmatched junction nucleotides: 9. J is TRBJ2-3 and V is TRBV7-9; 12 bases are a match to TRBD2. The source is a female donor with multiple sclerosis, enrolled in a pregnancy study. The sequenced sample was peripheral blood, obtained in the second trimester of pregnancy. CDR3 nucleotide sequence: TGTGCCAGCAGCTCGAGACTAGCGGGAGCGTTGAATACGCAGTATTTT. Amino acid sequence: CASSSRLAGALNTQYF.